This TCR beta chain was identified during a study of CD4 and CD8 cells across lung adenocarcinoma regions. Samples came from patients with localized non-small cell lung adenocarcinoma. Germline V lookup: CDR1 MNHEY, CDR2 SMNVEV (reference sequence). CDR3 length: 15 residues. V shed 6 bases and J 4 bases; nucleotides not matched to a gene: 8. Using its own MiXCR run on the PCR reads, TCRdb lists one record per CDR3 protein. The sample lists around 15,000 distinct CDR3 sequences; around 45% were seen once. This clonotype showed up just a few times. The chain has TRBV27 and TRBJ1-5; 8 bases are shared with TRBD1. The sample consisted of CD4+ T cells from the center of a lung tumor. The sequence came from a male donor with lung adenocarcinoma. The CD4 and CD8 labels of this study may be unreliable. The CDR3: CASRSPGQVNQPQHF. DNA for the CDR3: TGTGCCAGCAGATCTCCGGGACAGGTAAATCAGCCCCAGCATTTT.